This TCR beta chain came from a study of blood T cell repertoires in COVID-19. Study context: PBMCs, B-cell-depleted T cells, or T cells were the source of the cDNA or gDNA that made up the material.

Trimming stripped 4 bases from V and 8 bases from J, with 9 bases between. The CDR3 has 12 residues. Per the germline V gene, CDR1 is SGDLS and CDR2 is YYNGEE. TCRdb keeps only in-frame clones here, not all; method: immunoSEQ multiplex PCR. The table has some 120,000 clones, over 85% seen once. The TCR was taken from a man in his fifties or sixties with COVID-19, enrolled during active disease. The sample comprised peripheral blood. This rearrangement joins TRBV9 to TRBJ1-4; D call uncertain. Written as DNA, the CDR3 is TGTGCCAGCAGCCTTTCGGGGGAAAAACTGTTTTTT. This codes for CASSLSGEKLFF. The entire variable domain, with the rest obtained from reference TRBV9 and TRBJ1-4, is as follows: DSGVTQTPKHLITATGQRVTLRCSPRSGDLSVYWYQQSLDQGLQFLIQYYNGEERAKGNILERFSAQQFPDLHSELNLSSLELGDSALYFCASSLSGEKLFFGSGTQLSVL.